The rows below give T cell receptor beta chains drawn from one sample of a study of cytomegalovirus exposure and HLA in healthy donors. Sequencing was performed with immunoSEQ multiplex PCR; in TCRdb, only in-frame clones are kept and a portion is missing. The sample contains more than 85,000 clones, under 85% of which appear only once. The sequencing input was PBMCs. These TCRs come from a man aged 30-40 years in good health and CMV-seropositive. CDR3s include the opening cysteine and the closing phenylalanine or tryptophan. The D gene is left open where the match is weak. The size entry is marked missing in some rows and otherwise reads once, few, many or a size class.

j_call | d_call | clone_size | v_call | cdr3_aa | cdr3_nt
TRBJ2-3 | TRBD2 | - | TRBV6-1 | CASSEGASGEDTQYF | TGTGCCAGCAGTGAAGGAGCTAGCGGGGAGGATACGCAGTATTTT
TRBJ1-2 | - | once | TRBV14 | CASSQDNAQGFTYGYTF | TGTGCCAGCAGCCAAGATAACGCCCAGGGGTTCACCTATGGCTACACCTTC
TRBJ2-3 | TRBD1 | - | TRBV10-3 | CAISELAGGGHTQYF | TGTGCCATCAGTGAGCTGGCAGGGGGCGGACATACGCAGTATTTT
TRBJ2-1 | - | - | TRBV7-9 | CASSPQDEQFF | TGTGCCAGCAGCCCCCAGGATGAGCAGTTCTTC
TRBJ1-6 | TRBD1 | - | TRBV27 | CPFQGQGRTRDSPLHF | TGTCCCTTTCAGGGACAGGGGAGAACGAGGGATTCACCCCTCCACTTT
TRBJ1-2 | TRBD1 | - | TRBV6-5 | CASSYRGDRVGYTF | TGTGCCAGCAGTTACAGAGGGGACAGGGTCGGCTACACCTTC
TRBJ1-6 | - | once | TRBV6-1 | CASGWQENSPLHF | TGTGCCAGCGGGTGGCAGGAAAATTCACCCCTCCACTTT
TRBJ2-7 | - | - | TRBV15 | CATSRGAEIYEQYF | TGTGCCACCAGCAGAGGGGCAGAGATCTACGAGCAGTACTTC
TRBJ1-6 | - | - | TRBV9 | CASSVASNQVGLNSPLHF | TGTGCCAGCAGCGTAGCTTCAAATCAGGTGGGACTTAATTCACCCCTCCACTTT
TRBJ1-6 | TRBD1 | - | TRBV19 | CASSPLHGTGGSPLHF | TGTGCCAGTAGTCCCCTCCACGGGACAGGGGGTTCACCCCTCCACTTT
TRBJ2-7 | TRBD1 | few | TRBV6-6 | CASSLGQGAYEQYF | TGTGCCAGCAGCCTGGGACAGGGAGCATACGAGCAGTACTTC
TRBJ1-1 | TRBD1 | - | TRBV5-1 | CASRLKGGQGGTEAFF | TGCGCCAGCAGACTTAAAGGGGGACAGGGGGGAACTGAAGCTTTCTTT
TRBJ2-5 | TRBD2 | - | TRBV7-9 | CASSLFRGGTQETQYF | TGTGCCAGCAGCTTATTTCGGGGGGGTACCCAAGAGACCCAGTACTTC
TRBJ1-4 | - | - | TRBV19 | CASSFVRDSNEKLFF | TGTGCCAGTAGTTTTGTCAGGGACTCTAATGAAAAACTGTTTTTT
TRBJ1-1 | - | - | TRBV6-4 | CALGWQGRGTEAFF | TGTGCCTTGGGGTGGCAGGGTAGGGGGACTGAAGCTTTCTTT
TRBJ1-5 | TRBD1 | few | TRBV28 | CASSLIGLIESRWTGESRQPQHF | TGTGCCAGCAGTTTAATAGGGCTTATTGAGTCCCGATGGACAGGGGAAAGCCGTCAGCCCCAGCATTTT
TRBJ2-3 | TRBD2 | - | TRBV25-1 | CASSEGWRGGGGTDTQYF | TGTGCCAGCAGTGAAGGGTGGCGGGGGGGCGGAGGCACAGATACGCAGTATTTT
TRBJ1-2 | - | - | TRBV27 | CASSLSTQNYGYTF | TGTGCCAGCAGTTTATCTACCCAGAACTATGGCTACACCTTC
TRBJ1-4 | TRBD1 | - | TRBV12-5 | CASGSTGEEKLFF | TGTGCTAGTGGTTCGACAGGGGAGGAAAAACTGTTTTTT
TRBJ1-2 | - | - | TRBV13 | CASSELDKGRSYGYTF | TGTGCCAGCAGCGAACTGGACAAGGGGCGCAGCTATGGCTACACCTTC
TRBJ2-1 | TRBD1 | - | TRBV11-2 | CASSLGQRNEQFF | TGTGCCAGCAGCTTGGGACAGCGGAATGAGCAGTTCTTC
TRBJ2-7 | TRBD2 | once | TRBV19 | CASSTGLKGYEQYF | TGTGCCAGTAGTACGGGACTAAAAGGCTACGAGCAGTACTTC
TRBJ2-7 | - | - | TRBV6-1 | CASSETGRYSRFSSYEQYF | TGTGCCAGCAGTGAAACAGGCAGGTACTCCCGATTTAGCTCCTACGAGCAGTACTTC
TRBJ2-1 | TRBD1 | - | TRBV5-8 | CASSLGDRLWDEQFF | TGTGCCAGCAGCTTGGGGGACAGGTTGTGGGACGAGCAGTTCTTC
TRBJ2-5 | TRBD2 | - | TRBV7-2 | CASSPSGESETQYF | TGTGCCAGCAGCCCTAGCGGGGAGAGCGAGACCCAGTACTTC
TRBJ2-7 | - | few | TRBV4-1 | CASSQDNPSFGEQYF | TGCGCCAGCAGCCAAGATAATCCAAGCTTCGGCGAGCAGTACTTC
TRBJ1-2 | TRBD1 | few | TRBV7-2 | CASSPQHTQGAGGYTF | TGTGCCAGCAGCCCTCAGCACACACAGGGGGCGGGAGGCTACACCTTC
TRBJ2-2 | - | - | TRBV29-1 | CSVESANTGELFF | TGCAGCGTTGAATCGGCGAACACCGGGGAGCTGTTTTTT
TRBJ2-7 | - | - | TRBV11-2 | CASSPLTGFEQYF | TGTGCCAGCAGCCCCTTAACAGGTTTCGAGCAGTACTTC
TRBJ1-1 | - | few | TRBV19 | CASSISLNTEAFF | TGTGCCAGTAGTATTAGTTTGAACACTGAAGCTTTCTTT
TRBJ2-7 | - | once | TRBV27 | CASKPNRYEQYF | TGTGCCAGCAAACCTAACCGCTACGAGCAGTACTTC
TRBJ1-4 | TRBD1 | - | TRBV7-9 | CASSPKGQGDEKLFF | TGTGCCAGCAGCCCCAAGGGACAGGGAGATGAAAAACTGTTTTTT
TRBJ2-3 | - | - | TRBV27 | CASTSSLGESTDTQYF | TGTGCCAGCACCTCCTCCCTAGGGGAAAGCACAGATACGCAGTATTTT
TRBJ1-1 | - | once | TRBV9 | CASTPYGANTEAFF | TGTGCCAGCACCCCATATGGGGCGAACACTGAAGCTTTCTTT
TRBJ2-7 | - | - | TRBV28 | CASSTRQDSYEQYF | TGTGCCAGCAGCACACGACAGGATTCCTACGAGCAGTACTTC
TRBJ2-3 | TRBD1 | - | TRBV19 | CASSPDWTGGTDTQYF | TGTGCCAGTAGTCCCGACTGGACAGGGGGCACAGATACGCAGTATTTT
TRBJ1-2 | TRBD1 | once | TRBV2 | CASAGTGDLNTF | TGTGCCAGCGCTGGGACAGGGGATTTAAACACCTTC
TRBJ1-1 | - | - | TRBV5-1 | CASSQAGNTEAFF | TGCGCCAGCAGCCAGGCCGGGAACACTGAAGCTTTCTTT
TRBJ2-7 | TRBD1 | - | TRBV6-5 | CASSLTQGAYEQYF | TGTGCCAGCAGTTTGACACAGGGGGCCTACGAGCAGTACTTC
TRBJ2-7 | - | - | TRBV7-7 | CASSFGQGGEQYF | TGTGCCAGCAGCTTTGGCCAGGGGGGCGAGCAGTACTTC
TRBJ2-5 | - | - | TRBV5-6 | CASSLIPGRGETQYF | TGTGCCAGCAGCTTGATCCCGGGGAGAGGGGAGACCCAGTACTTC
TRBJ1-2 | - | once | TRBV5-1 | CASSETAGTVYGYTF | TGCGCCAGCAGCGAAACGGCCGGGACTGTTTATGGCTACACCTTC
TRBJ1-1 | - | few | TRBV7-8 | CASSLGQWNTEAFF | TGTGCCAGCAGCTTAGGACAGTGGAACACTGAAGCTTTCTTT
TRBJ2-6 | TRBD1 | few | TRBV30 | CAWRNRGHSGANVLTF | TGTGCCTGGAGGAACAGGGGACACTCTGGGGCCAACGTCCTGACTTTC
TRBJ2-1 | TRBD2 | - | TRBV2 | CASIGLAGSKGQFF | TGTGCCAGCATCGGACTAGCGGGGTCAAAAGGGCAGTTCTTC
TRBJ2-7 | TRBD2 | - | TRBV6-1 | CASSETSGGSYEQYF | TGTGCCAGCAGTGAGACTAGCGGGGGATCCTACGAGCAGTACTTC
TRBJ1-2 | - | - | TRBV4-3 | CASSQDGGGYGYTF | TGCGCCAGCAGCCAAGACGGGGGAGGCTATGGCTACACCTTC
TRBJ1-2 | - | - | TRBV30 | CAWSVTENYGYTF | TGTGCCTGGAGTGTAACTGAGAACTATGGCTACACCTTC
TRBJ2-2 | - | - | TRBV11-2 | CASSDGDRTGELFF | TGTGCCAGCAGCGACGGAGACCGCACCGGGGAGCTGTTTTTT
TRBJ2-1 | - | - | TRBV6-5 | CASRRQDNEQFF | TGTGCCAGCAGAAGACAGGACAATGAGCAGTTCTTC
TRBJ1-2 | TRBD1 | - | TRBV20-1 | CSAGTGDGYTF | TGCAGTGCTGGGACAGGGGATGGCTACACCTTC
TRBJ2-6 | TRBD2 | - | TRBV13 | CASSSGGTGANVLTF | TGTGCCAGCAGCTCGGGGGGAACTGGGGCCAACGTCCTGACTTTC
TRBJ1-2 | - | - | TRBV7-2 | CASSLDRSAGGYTF | TGTGCCAGCAGCTTAGATCGGTCTGCGGGGGGCTACACCTTC
TRBJ2-3 | TRBD2 | - | TRBV5-1 | CASSLDPAGTYTDTQYF | TGCGCCAGCAGCTTGGACCCAGCGGGGACTTACACAGATACGCAGTATTTT
TRBJ1-5 | - | - | TRBV10-3 | CAISAGLNQPQHF | TGTGCCATCAGTGCAGGCCTCAATCAGCCCCAGCATTTT
TRBJ1-4 | - | - | TRBV30 | CAWSKTGATNEKLFF | TGTGCCTGGAGCAAAACAGGCGCAACTAATGAAAAACTGTTTTTT
TRBJ1-3 | TRBD1 | - | TRBV6-5 | CASSLTGESGNTIYF | TGTGCCAGCAGCCTGACAGGGGAATCTGGAAACACCATATATTTT